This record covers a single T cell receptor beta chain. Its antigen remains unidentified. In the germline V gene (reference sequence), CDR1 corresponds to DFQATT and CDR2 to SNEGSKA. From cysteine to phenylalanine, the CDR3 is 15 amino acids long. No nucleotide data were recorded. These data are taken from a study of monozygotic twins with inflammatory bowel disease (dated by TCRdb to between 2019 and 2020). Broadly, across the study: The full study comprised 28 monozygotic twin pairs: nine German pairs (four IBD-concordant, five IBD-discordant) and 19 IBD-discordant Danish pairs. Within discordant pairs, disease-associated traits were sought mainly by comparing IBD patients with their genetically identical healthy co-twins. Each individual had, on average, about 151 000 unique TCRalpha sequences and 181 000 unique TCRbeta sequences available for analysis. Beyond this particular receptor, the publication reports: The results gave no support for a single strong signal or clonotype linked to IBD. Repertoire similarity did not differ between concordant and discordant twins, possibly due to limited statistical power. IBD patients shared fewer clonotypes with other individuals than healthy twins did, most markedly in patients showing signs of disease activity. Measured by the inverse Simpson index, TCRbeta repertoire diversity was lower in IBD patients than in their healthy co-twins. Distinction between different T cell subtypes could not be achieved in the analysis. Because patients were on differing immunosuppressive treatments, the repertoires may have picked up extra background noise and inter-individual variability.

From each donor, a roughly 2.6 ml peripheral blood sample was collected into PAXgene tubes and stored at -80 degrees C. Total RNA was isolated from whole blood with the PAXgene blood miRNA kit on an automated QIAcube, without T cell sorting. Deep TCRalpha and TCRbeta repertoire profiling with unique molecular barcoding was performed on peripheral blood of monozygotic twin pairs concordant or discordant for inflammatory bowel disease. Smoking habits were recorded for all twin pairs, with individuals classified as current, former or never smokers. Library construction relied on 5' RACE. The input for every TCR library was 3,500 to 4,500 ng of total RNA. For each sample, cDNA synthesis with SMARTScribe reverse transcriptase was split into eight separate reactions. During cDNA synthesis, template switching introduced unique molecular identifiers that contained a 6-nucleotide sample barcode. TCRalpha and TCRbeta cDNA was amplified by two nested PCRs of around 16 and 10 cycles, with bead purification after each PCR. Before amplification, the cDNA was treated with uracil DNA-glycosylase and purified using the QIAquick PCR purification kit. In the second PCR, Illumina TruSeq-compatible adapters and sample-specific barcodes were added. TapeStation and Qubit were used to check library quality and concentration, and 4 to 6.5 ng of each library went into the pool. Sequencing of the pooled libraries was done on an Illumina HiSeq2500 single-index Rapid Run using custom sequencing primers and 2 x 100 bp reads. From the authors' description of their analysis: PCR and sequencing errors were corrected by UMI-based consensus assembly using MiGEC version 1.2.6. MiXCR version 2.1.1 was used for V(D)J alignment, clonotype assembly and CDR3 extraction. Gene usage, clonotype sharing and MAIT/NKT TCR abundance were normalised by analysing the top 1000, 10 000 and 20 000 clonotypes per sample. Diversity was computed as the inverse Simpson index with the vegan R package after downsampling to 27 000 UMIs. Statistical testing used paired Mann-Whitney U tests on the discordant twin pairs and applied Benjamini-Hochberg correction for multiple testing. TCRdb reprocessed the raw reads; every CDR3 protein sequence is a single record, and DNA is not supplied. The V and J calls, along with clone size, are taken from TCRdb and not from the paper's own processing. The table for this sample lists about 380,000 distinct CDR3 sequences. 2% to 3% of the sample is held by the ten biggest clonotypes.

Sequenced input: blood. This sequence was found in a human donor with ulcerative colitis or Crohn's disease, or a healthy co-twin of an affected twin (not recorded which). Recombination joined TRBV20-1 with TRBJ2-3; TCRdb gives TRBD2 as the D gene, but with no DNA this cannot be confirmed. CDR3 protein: CSAVLAGAMTDTQYF.